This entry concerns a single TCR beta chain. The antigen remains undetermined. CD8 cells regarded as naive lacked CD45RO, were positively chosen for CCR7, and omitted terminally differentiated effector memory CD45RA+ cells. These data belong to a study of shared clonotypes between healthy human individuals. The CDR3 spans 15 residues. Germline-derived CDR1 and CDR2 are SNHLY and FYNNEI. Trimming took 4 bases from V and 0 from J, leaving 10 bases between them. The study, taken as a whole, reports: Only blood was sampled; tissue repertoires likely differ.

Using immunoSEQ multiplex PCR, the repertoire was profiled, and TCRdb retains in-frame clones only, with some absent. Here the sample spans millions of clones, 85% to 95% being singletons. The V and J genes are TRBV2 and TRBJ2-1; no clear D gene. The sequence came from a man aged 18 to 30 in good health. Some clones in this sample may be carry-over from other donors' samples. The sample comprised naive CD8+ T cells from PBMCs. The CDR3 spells CASSVQESSYNEQFF. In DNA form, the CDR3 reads TGTGCCAGCAGTGTCCAAGAGAGCTCCTACAATGAGCAGTTCTTC.